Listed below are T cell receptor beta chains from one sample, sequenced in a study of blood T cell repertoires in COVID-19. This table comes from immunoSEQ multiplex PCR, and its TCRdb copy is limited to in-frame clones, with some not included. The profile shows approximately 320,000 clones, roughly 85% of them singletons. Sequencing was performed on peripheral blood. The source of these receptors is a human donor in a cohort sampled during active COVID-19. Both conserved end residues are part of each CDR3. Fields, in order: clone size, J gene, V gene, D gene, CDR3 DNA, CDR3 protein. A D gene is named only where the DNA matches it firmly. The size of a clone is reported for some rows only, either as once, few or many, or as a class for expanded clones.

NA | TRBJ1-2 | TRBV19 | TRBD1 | TGTGCCAGTAGTATAGTCAGCCCGACAGGGTCCGGCTACACCTTC | CASSIVSPTGSGYTF
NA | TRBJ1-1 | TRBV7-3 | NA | TGTGCCAGCAGCTTATCCACACGGGGTGAAGCTTTCTTT | CASSLSTRGEAFF
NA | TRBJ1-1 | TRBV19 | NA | TGTGCCAGTAAGCGGGGGGGAACTGAAGCTTTCTTT | CASKRGGTEAFF
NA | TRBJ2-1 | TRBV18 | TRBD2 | TGTGCCAGCTCACCCTCGGGACTAGCGGGGTTAAATGAGCAGTTCTTC | CASSPSGLAGLNEQFF
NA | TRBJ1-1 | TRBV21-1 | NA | TGTGCCAGCAGCAATGAGGGCGACCCCGGGGGAGCTTTCTTT | CASSNEGDPGGAFF
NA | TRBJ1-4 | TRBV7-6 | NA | TGTGCCAGCAGCTTTTCGTCAACTAATGAAAAACTGTTTTTT | CASSFSSTNEKLFF
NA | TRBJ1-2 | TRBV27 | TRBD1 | TGTGCCAGCAGTCCTTGGACAGGGGGCTATGGCTACACCTTC | CASSPWTGGYGYTF
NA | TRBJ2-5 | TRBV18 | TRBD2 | TGTGCCAGCTCACCAAGGACCGGGGGGTATGAGACCCAGTACTTC | CASSPRTGGYETQYF
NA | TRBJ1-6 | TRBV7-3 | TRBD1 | TGTGCCAGCAGCTTAGGGGACAGAAATTCACCCCTCCACTTT | CASSLGDRNSPLHF
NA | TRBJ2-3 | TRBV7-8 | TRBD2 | TGTGCCAGCAGCGCGGGACTAGCGGGGAGTCACACAGATACGCAGTATTTT | CASSAGLAGSHTDTQYF
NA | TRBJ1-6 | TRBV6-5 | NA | TGTGCCAGCACCGAACAGGGTCCCTATAATTCACCCCTCCACTTT | CASTEQGPYNSPLHF
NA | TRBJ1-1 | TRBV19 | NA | TGTGCCAGTAGTCAACAGATGAACACTGAAGCTTTCTTT | CASSQQMNTEAFF
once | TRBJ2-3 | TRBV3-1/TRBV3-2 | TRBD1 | TGTGCCAGCAGCCAAGATAGGGACAGGGGGCGGACGCAGTATTTT | CASSQDRDRGRTQYF
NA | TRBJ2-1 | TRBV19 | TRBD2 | TGTGCCAGTAGTGTCCGACCTAGCGGCAATGAGCAGTTCTTC | CASSVRPSGNEQFF
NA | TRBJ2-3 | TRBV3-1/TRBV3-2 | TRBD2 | TGTGCCAGCAGCCAAGAAAGGCGCGGGGGGGCCTTAGATACGCAGTATTTT | CASSQERRGGALDTQYF
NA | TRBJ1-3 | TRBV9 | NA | TGTGCCAGCAGCGTAGGGGACACCCGAAACACCATATATTTT | CASSVGDTRNTIYF
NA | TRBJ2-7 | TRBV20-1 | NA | TGCAGTGCTAGTGGAGGTTTGACCTACGAGCAGTACTTC | CSASGGLTYEQYF
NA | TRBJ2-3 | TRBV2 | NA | TGTGCCAGCAGTCGAGACTCCTCCACAGATACGCAGTATTTT | CASSRDSSTDTQYF
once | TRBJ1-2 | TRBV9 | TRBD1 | TGTGCCAGCAGGGTGGGGACAGGGACTAACTATGGCTACACCTTC | CASRVGTGTNYGYTF
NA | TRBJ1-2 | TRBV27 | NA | TGTGCCAGCAGTTTATCCGGCAGGGTAGCAGGTGGCTACACCTTC | CASSLSGRVAGGYTF
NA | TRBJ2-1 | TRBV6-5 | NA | TGTGCCAGCAGTTACTCGTGGTTAGGAGGGAATGAGCAGTTCTTC | CASSYSWLGGNEQFF
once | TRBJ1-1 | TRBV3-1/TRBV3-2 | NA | TGTGCCAGCAGCCGGGACATCTTGAACACTGAAGCTTTCTTT | CASSRDILNTEAFF
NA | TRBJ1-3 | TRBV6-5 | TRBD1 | TGTGCCACCAAAAACAGGGGCTTTAATGGAAACACCATATATTTT | CATKNRGFNGNTIYF
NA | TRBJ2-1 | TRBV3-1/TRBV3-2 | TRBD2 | TGTGCCAGCAGCCTCGTGTTAGCGGGGGCGGTCAATGAGCAGTTCTTC | CASSLVLAGAVNEQFF
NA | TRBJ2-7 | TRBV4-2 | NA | TGTGCCAGCAGCCTCGAGGGCCACGAGCAGTACTTC | CASSLEGHEQYF
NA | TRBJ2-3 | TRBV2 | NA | TGTGCCAGCAGTGTCCAGGGCACAGATACGCAGTATTTT | CASSVQGTDTQYF
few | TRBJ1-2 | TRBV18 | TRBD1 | TGTGCCAGCTCGTCAAACGAGGGGGCTGGGGGCTACACCTTC | CASSSNEGAGGYTF
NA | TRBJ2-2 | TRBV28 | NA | TGTGCCAGCAGTCTGACGACGGGGAACACCGGGGAGCTGTTTTTT | CASSLTTGNTGELFF
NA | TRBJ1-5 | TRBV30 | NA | TGTGCCTGGAGTCAGAGGGCAGTTAATCAGCCCCAGCATTTT | CAWSQRAVNQPQHF
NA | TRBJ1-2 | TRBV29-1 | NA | TGCAGCACGTTATACAGGCCAGGCTACACCTTC | CSTLYRPGYTF
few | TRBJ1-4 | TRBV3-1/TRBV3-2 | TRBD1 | TGTGCCAGCAGCCCAAGACGACAGGGTGGTGAAAAACTGTTTTTT | CASSPRRQGGEKLFF
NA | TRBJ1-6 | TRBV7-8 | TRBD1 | TGTGCCAGCAGCAAGGACAGGCATTCACCCCTCCACTTT | CASSKDRHSPLHF
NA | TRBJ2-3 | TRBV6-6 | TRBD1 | TGTGCCAGCAGTCGAACGGGACAGGGGCTTGGGGATACGCAGTATTTT | CASSRTGQGLGDTQYF
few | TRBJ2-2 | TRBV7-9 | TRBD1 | TGTGCCAGCAGCCAACCGGGACAGGGGGCCACCGGGGAGCTGTTTTTT | CASSQPGQGATGELFF
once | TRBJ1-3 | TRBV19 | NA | TGTGCCAGTATTCGAAGAGACTCCCGAGAGGGAAACACCATATATTTT | CASIRRDSREGNTIYF
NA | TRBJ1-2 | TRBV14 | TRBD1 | TGTGCCAGCAGCCAAGAAAGGGTAGGGGGCGGCTACACCTTC | CASSQERVGGGYTF
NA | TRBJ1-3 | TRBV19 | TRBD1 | TGTGCCAGTAGGAACAGGGGTTCTGGAAACACCATATATTTT | CASRNRGSGNTIYF
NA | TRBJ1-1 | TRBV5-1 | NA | TGCGCCAGCAGCTTGGGGGGGCGCGCCACTGAAGCTTTCTTT | CASSLGGRATEAFF
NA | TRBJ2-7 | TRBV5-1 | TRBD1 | TGCGCCAGCAGCTTGGGGGGGACAGGGGTCTCCTACGAGCAGTACTTC | CASSLGGTGVSYEQYF
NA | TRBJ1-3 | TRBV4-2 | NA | TGTGCCAGCAGCCCGGACACAACAGGGCCCTCTGGAAACACCATATATTTT | CASSPDTTGPSGNTIYF
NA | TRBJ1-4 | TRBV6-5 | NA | TGTGCCAGCAGAGACACAACAACTAATGAAAAACTGTTTTTT | CASRDTTTNEKLFF
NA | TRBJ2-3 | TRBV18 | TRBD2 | TGTGCCAGCTCTGCCGGGACTAGCGGTACAGATACGCAGTATTTT | CASSAGTSGTDTQYF
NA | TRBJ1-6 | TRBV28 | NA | TGTGCCAGCAGTCCAGGGGCAGGCTCCTATAATTCACCCCTCCACTTT | CASSPGAGSYNSPLHF
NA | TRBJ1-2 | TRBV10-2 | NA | TGCGCCACCCGGGGGACTGGGGAAGGCTATGGCTACACCTTC | CATRGTGEGYGYTF
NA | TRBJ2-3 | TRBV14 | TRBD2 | TGTGCCAGCAGCCACTTTAAATCTGGACTAGCGGGAAGAGATACGCAGTATTTT | CASSHFKSGLAGRDTQYF